These T cell receptor beta chains were read from a single sample in a study of blood T cell repertoires in COVID-19. TCRdb keeps only in-frame clones here, not all; method: immunoSEQ multiplex PCR. Seen here are 250,000 to 350,000 clones, roughly nine tenths observed once, and the top ten hold 2% to 2.5%. The sequencing sample was made of peripheral blood. The receptors derive from a woman between 45 and 65 years old who had recovered from COVID-19. The CDR3 runs from the conserved cysteine through the conserved F or W. A D gene is named only where the DNA matches it firmly. Rows give clone size only sometimes, using once, few, many, or a class for an expanded clone.

clone size: -
V gene: TRBV18
D gene: -
J gene: TRBJ1-1
CDR3 protein: CASSPMPGSKNTEAFF
CDR3 DNA: TGTGCCAGCTCACCAATGCCAGGGTCAAAGAACACTGAAGCTTTCTTT

clone size: -
V gene: TRBV27
D gene: -
J gene: TRBJ1-2
CDR3 protein: CASSRSGVANYGYTF
CDR3 DNA: TGTGCCAGCAGTCGCTCCGGGGTGGCTAACTATGGCTACACCTTC

clone size: once
V gene: TRBV18
D gene: -
J gene: TRBJ2-6
CDR3 protein: CASSPPAAGANVLTF
CDR3 DNA: TGTGCCAGCTCACCACCGGCAGCTGGGGCCAACGTCCTGACTTTC

clone size: many
V gene: TRBV4-2
D gene: -
J gene: TRBJ1-2
CDR3 protein: CASSQDDRNYGYTF
CDR3 DNA: TGTGCCAGCAGCCAAGACGACAGGAACTATGGCTACACCTTC

clone size: once
V gene: TRBV5-1
D gene: -
J gene: TRBJ2-3
CDR3 protein: CASSLPGDTQYF
CDR3 DNA: TGCGCCAGCAGCTTGCCCGGGGATACGCAGTATTTT

clone size: -
V gene: TRBV7-2
D gene: -
J gene: TRBJ1-1
CDR3 protein: CASQKEGLGAEAFF
CDR3 DNA: TGTGCCAGCCAGAAGGAGGGGCTGGGGGCTGAAGCTTTCTTT

clone size: -
V gene: TRBV27
D gene: -
J gene: TRBJ2-5
CDR3 protein: CASSLTATQETQYF
CDR3 DNA: TGTGCCAGCAGTTTGACAGCCACCCAAGAGACCCAGTACTTC

clone size: -
V gene: TRBV3-1/TRBV3-2
D gene: TRBD2
J gene: TRBJ2-7
CDR3 protein: CASSQTSIAGGTYEQYF
CDR3 DNA: TGTGCCAGCAGCCAAACTTCAATTGCGGGGGGCACCTACGAGCAGTACTTC

clone size: -
V gene: TRBV6-5
D gene: -
J gene: TRBJ1-4
CDR3 protein: CASSYAAGGSEKLFF
CDR3 DNA: TGTGCCAGCAGTTACGCTGCGGGGGGGAGTGAAAAACTGTTTTTT

clone size: -
V gene: TRBV28
D gene: -
J gene: TRBJ2-1
CDR3 protein: CASSFLGGSSYNEQFF
CDR3 DNA: TGTGCCAGCAGTTTCCTTGGGGGGAGCTCCTACAATGAGCAGTTCTTC

clone size: -
V gene: TRBV19
D gene: -
J gene: TRBJ1-1
CDR3 protein: CASSIRSYTEAFF
CDR3 DNA: TGTGCCAGTAGTATCAGGTCCTACACTGAAGCTTTCTTT

clone size: once
V gene: TRBV11-1
D gene: -
J gene: TRBJ2-3
CDR3 protein: CASSPAPQGTDTQYF
CDR3 DNA: TGTGCCAGCAGCCCGGCTCCCCAGGGGACAGATACGCAGTATTTT

clone size: -
V gene: TRBV19
D gene: -
J gene: TRBJ1-1
CDR3 protein: CASSTALSPGTEAFF
CDR3 DNA: TGTGCCAGTAGCACGGCCCTCTCCCCAGGCACTGAAGCTTTCTTT

clone size: -
V gene: TRBV10-3
D gene: -
J gene: TRBJ1-4
CDR3 protein: CAIMSDSGNEKLFF
CDR3 DNA: TGTGCCATCATGTCGGACAGCGGTAATGAAAAACTGTTTTTT

clone size: -
V gene: TRBV7-9
D gene: -
J gene: TRBJ1-2
CDR3 protein: CASSSAGREYYYGYTF
CDR3 DNA: TGTGCCAGCAGCTCGGCGGGGAGGGAATACTACTATGGCTACACCTTC

clone size: -
V gene: TRBV15
D gene: -
J gene: TRBJ2-5
CDR3 protein: CATSRGAQGLIRSQYF
CDR3 DNA: TGTGCCACCAGCAGAGGAGCGCAGGGATTGATTAGGTCCCAGTACTTC

clone size: -
V gene: TRBV7-7
D gene: -
J gene: TRBJ2-2
CDR3 protein: CASSFRLSAGELFF
CDR3 DNA: TGTGCTAGCAGCTTCCGCCTAAGTGCCGGGGAGCTGTTTTTT

clone size: -
V gene: TRBV21-1
D gene: -
J gene: TRBJ1-1
CDR3 protein: CASGRARGGKTEAFF
CDR3 DNA: TGTGCCAGCGGTAGGGCAAGGGGAGGTAAGACTGAAGCTTTCTTT

clone size: once
V gene: TRBV12-5
D gene: -
J gene: TRBJ1-1
CDR3 protein: CASGLGVGGVDTEAFF
CDR3 DNA: TGTGCTAGTGGTTTGGGGGTTGGGGGCGTCGACACTGAAGCTTTCTTT

clone size: -
V gene: TRBV6-5
D gene: -
J gene: TRBJ2-6
CDR3 protein: CASRRDPSGANVLTF
CDR3 DNA: TGTGCCAGCCGGCGGGACCCCTCTGGGGCCAACGTCCTGACTTTC

clone size: -
V gene: TRBV30
D gene: TRBD1
J gene: TRBJ1-2
CDR3 protein: CARGQGALFWGYTF
CDR3 DNA: TGTGCCCGCGGACAGGGGGCGCTCTTCTGGGGCTACACCTTC

clone size: -
V gene: TRBV5-1
D gene: -
J gene: TRBJ1-2
CDR3 protein: CASSLEVGLAYGYTF
CDR3 DNA: TGCGCCAGCAGCTTGGAGGTGGGACTAGCTTATGGCTACACCTTC

clone size: -
V gene: TRBV28
D gene: -
J gene: TRBJ1-5
CDR3 protein: CASSLWSGSGNQPQHF
CDR3 DNA: TGTGCCAGCAGTTTATGGTCCGGGTCTGGCAATCAGCCCCAGCATTTT

clone size: -
V gene: TRBV2
D gene: -
J gene: TRBJ2-3
CDR3 protein: CARPGQYPSDTQYF
CDR3 DNA: TGTGCCAGACCAGGACAGTACCCTTCTGATACGCAGTATTTT

clone size: -
V gene: TRBV11-3
D gene: TRBD2
J gene: TRBJ2-2
CDR3 protein: CASSLVRGVTGELFF
CDR3 DNA: TGTGCCAGCAGCTTAGTTCGGGGGGTGACCGGGGAGCTGTTTTTT